Listed here are 29 T cell receptor beta chains from one sample, sequenced in a study of blood T cells in healthy people across ages. Sample-barcoded 5' priming and a J-beta primer mix drove a second PCR of about 6 to 12 cycles. A single record per CDR3 protein comes from TCRdb applying MiXCR to the 5' RACE reads. The table shows hundreds of thousands of distinct CDR3 sequences, with approximately 25% occurring only once. The same sample was also studied in work on T cells of mothers and their children.

Sequenced sample: blood. Every receptor here comes from a boy younger than 18 in good health.

The chain has TRBV2 and TRBJ2-5; 7 bases are shared with TRBD1. The DNA end is a closer match to TRBJ2-1, so the J assignment may be wrong. This CDR3 comprises 21 residues. Germline lookup yields CDR1 SNHLY and CDR2 FYNNEI. The CDR3 DNA is TGTGCCAGCAGTGGACCAGAAGGGGGCGCCGGGCTAGTGGCCCGTTTGGATGAGCAGTTCTTC. Translating it yields CASSGPEGGAGLVARLDEQFF.

This rearrangement joins TRBV29-1 to TRBJ2-5; 12 bases align to TRBD2. V gave up 6 bases and J gave up 10 bases; unmatched junction bases: 18. Germline V lookup: CDR1 SQVTM, CDR2 ANQGSEA. This CDR3 comprises 16 residues. CDR3 DNA sequence: TGCAGCGTCATACCCGACCGGACTAGCGGGGACCTGAACCAGTACTTC. Its translation: CSVIPDRTSGDLNQYF.

This clonotype has only a few counts. The chain joins TRBV20-1 to TRBJ2-5; TRBD2 matches at 9 bases. After removal of 2 bases from V and 5 bases from J, the junction contained 9 bases not matched to a gene. Germline values: CDR1 DFQATT, CDR2 SNEGSKA (reference sequence). The CDR3 sequence is 15 residues long. CDR3: CSARTVAGARETQYF. CDR3 sequence (DNA): TGCAGTGCTAGAACGGTAGCGGGAGCAAGGGAGACCCAGTACTTC.

The V and J genes are TRBV11-3 and TRBJ2-5, with 10 bases aligning to TRBD2. The J call is in doubt because the DNA end fits TRBJ2-1 better. From germline, CDR1 is SGHNT and CDR2 YENEEA. This CDR3 spans 18 amino acids. Here the CDR3 reads CASSFLTPGLAVNNEQFF. The CDR3 DNA follows: TGTGCCAGCAGCTTTTTAACCCCAGGACTAGCGGTGAACAATGAGCAGTTCTTC.

This clonotype was detected only a few times. CDR3 nucleotide sequence: TGCGCCAGCAGCCATTTAGACGGAGAGACCCAGTACTTC. Its translation: CASSHLDGETQYF. The rearrangement links TRBV4-1 to TRBJ2-5; no clear D gene. Trimming removed 3 bases at V and 4 bases at J, with 9 bases between. Germline CDR1 and CDR2: MGHRA and YSYEKL. The CDR3 totals 13 residues.

The V and J genes are TRBV28 and TRBJ2-5, with 7 nucleotides matching TRBD2. The end of the DNA aligns better with TRBJ2-7, so the J call may be wrong. This CDR3 comprises 14 residues. Germline-derived CDR1 and CDR2 are MDHEN and SYDVKM. CDR3 coding DNA: TGTGCCAGCAGGGCGGCGGGAGAGTCCTACGAGCAGTACTTC. Protein: CASRAAGESYEQYF.

This clonotype has only a few counts. The V call is TRBV10-3, the J call TRBJ2-5; D is ambiguous. The J call may be incorrect, as the DNA end agrees better with TRBJ2-7. CDR3 length equals 16 residues. Germline-derived CDR1 and CDR2 are ENHRY and SYGVKD. CDR3 sequence: CAISSLSGLRSYEQYF. The DNA for the CDR3 is TGTGCCATCAGTTCCCTTTCCGGGCTCCGCTCCTACGAGCAGTACTTC.

The sample holds a few counts of this clonotype. The CDR3 protein is CASSFLGAGDTQYF. CDR3 bases: TGTGCCAGCAGTTTTTTGGGGGCCGGAGATACGCAGTATTTT. This chain links TRBV28 with TRBJ2-3; D might be TRBD1 (6 bases). V was clipped by 3 bases and J by 5 bases, with 12 bases between them. This CDR3 region has 14 residues. CDR1 is MDHEN, CDR2 SYDVKM, per germline.

This chain uses TRBV29-1 with TRBJ1-2; possible D gene TRBD1, 6 bases. The CDR3 runs to 12 residues. CDR1 and CDR2 (germline): SQVTM, ANQGSEA. V lost 6 bases, J lost 3 bases, and 11 bases lay in between. CDR3 in amino acids: CSVTGFDYGYTF. The CDR3 DNA follows: TGCAGCGTAACAGGGTTTGACTATGGCTACACCTTC.

The V and J genes are TRBV9 and TRBJ2-3; D is possibly TRBD2 (6 bases). Germline V lookup: CDR1 SGDLS, CDR2 YYNGEE. This CDR3 comprises 16 residues. V lost 0 bases, J lost 8 bases, and 19 bases lay in between. The CDR3 nucleotides are TGTGCCAGCAGCGTAGCTCTGACTAGTCAACCGGGTACGCAGTATTTT. Amino acid sequence: CASSVALTSQPGTQYF.

This clonotype was observed a few times. V gene TRBV14 combines with J gene TRBJ1-2, with 7 bases aligning to TRBD1. Trimming at V came to 2 bases and at J to 7 bases, leaving 4 bases not matched to a gene. Germline V gene lookup returns CDR1 SGHDN and CDR2 FVKESK. The CDR3 runs 13 residues. The CDR3 DNA follows: TGTGCCAGCAGCCAACACACAGGGGTTGGCTACACCTTC. It codes for CASSQHTGVGYTF.

This sequence joins TRBV29-1 and TRBJ2-5, with 11 bases aligning to TRBD1. The end of the DNA is better explained by TRBJ2-7, so the J call may be wrong. CDR3 length: 16 amino acids. Germline values: CDR1 SQVTM, CDR2 ANQGSEA. CDR3 coding DNA: TGCAGCGTTGAAAGTGCCGGGACAGGGGGCTCCTACGAGCAGTACTTC. It codes for CSVESAGTGGSYEQYF.

This clonotype was seen only a few times. The J gene is TRBJ2-5, the V gene TRBV7-9, with 11 positions matching TRBD2. V lost 8 bases and J lost 5; bases outside the gene matches: 10. Germline CDR1 SEHNR, CDR2 FQNEAQ (reference sequence). There are 15 residues in the CDR3. The CDR3 nucleotides are TGTGCCAGCCCCATGACTAGCGGGGACGGGGAGACCCAGTACTTC. This codes for CASPMTSGDGETQYF. The entire variable domain, with the rest obtained from reference TRBV7-9 and TRBJ2-5, is as follows: DTGVSQNPRHKITKRGQNVTFRCDPISEHNRLYWYRQTLGQGPEFLTYFQNEAQLEKSRLLSDRFSAERPKGSFSTLEIQRTEQGDSAMYLCASPMTSGDGETQYFGPGTRLLVL.

The genes are TRBV5-6 and TRBJ1-4, with 12 bases lining up with TRBD1. In germline, CDR1 is SGHDT, CDR2 YYEEEE. J lost 7 bases, V lost 4 bases, and 20 bases had no gene match. The CDR3 runs to 20 residues. CDR3 DNA: TGTGCCAGCAGCGCGGTGGGACTGGGACAGGGGGCGCGATTCGGTGAAAAACTGTTTTTT. This gives the protein CASSAVGLGQGARFGEKLFF.

The chain is built from TRBV29-1 and TRBJ2-7; 12 bases fit TRBD1. V gave up 5 bases and J gave up 5 bases; unmatched junction bases: 7. CDR3 length equals 14 residues. Germline lookup yields CDR1 SQVTM and CDR2 ANQGSEA. CDR3 nucleotide sequence: TGCAGCGTTCTCGGGACAGGGGGCTACAACGAGCAGTACTTC. Translation: CSVLGTGGYNEQYF.

This clonotype appeared a few times. V and J are TRBV5-1 and TRBJ2-3; the D gene is possibly TRBD2 (6 bases). With 4 bases removed from V and 8 bases from J, the gap between germline ends came to 20 bases. Germline CDR1 reads SGHRS; CDR2 reads YFSETQ. The CDR3 extends over 15 amino acids. The CDR3 is CASSGQAGSIGTQYF. CDR3 DNA: TGCGCCAGCAGCGGACAAGCGGGTTCAATTGGTACGCAGTATTTT.

This CDR3 reads CAISDVLQETQYF. CDR3 DNA sequence: TGTGCCATCAGTGACGTACTACAAGAGACCCAGTACTTC. The genes are TRBV10-3 and TRBJ2-5; no firm D call. There are 13 residues in the CDR3. CDR1 is ENHRY and CDR2 is SYGVKD in the germline V gene. The V gene lost 3 bases and the J gene lost 2 bases, with 7 bases spanning the gap.

This clonotype was picked up a small number of times. The chain links TRBV11-2 to TRBJ2-5; the match to TRBD2 covers 11 bases. The CDR3 consists of 16 residues. J was trimmed by 7 bases and V by 2 bases; bases with no gene match: 9. Germline CDR1 is SGHAT and CDR2 is FQNNGV. The CDR3 region is CASSLSLAGGFGTQYF. As DNA, the CDR3 is TGTGCCAGCAGCTTAAGCTTAGCGGGGGGGTTCGGGACCCAGTACTTC.

This rearrangement joins TRBV6-5 to TRBJ2-1; 12 bases are shared with TRBD2. The germline V gene encodes CDR1 MNHEY and CDR2 SVGAGI. The CDR3 runs 15 residues. The V and J ends lost 6 bases and 3 bases, in that order; junction bases with no gene match: 3. CDR3 nucleotides: TGTGCCAGCAGACCGACTAGCGGGAGCTACAATGAGCAGTTCTTC. Translation: CASRPTSGSYNEQFF.

The table lists this clonotype with a few counts. The chain employs TRBV19 and TRBJ2-2, with 9 bases identical to TRBD2. V shed 5 bases, J shed 2 bases, and the junction held 6 bases outside the gene matches. Germline loops: CDR1 LNHDA, CDR2 SQIVND (reference sequence). The CDR3 has 16 amino acids. CDR3 amino acids: CASSVASGANTGELFF. The DNA for the CDR3 is TGTGCCAGTAGTGTCGCTAGCGGGGCTAACACCGGGGAGCTGTTTTTT.

The rearrangement uses TRBV7-2 and TRBJ2-2, with D perhaps given as TRBD1 or TRBD2 (6 bases each). The V end lost 4 bases, the J end lost 6 bases, and 15 bases lay between the germline ends. CDR3 length: 15 amino acids. Germline V CDR1 and CDR2: SGHTA, FQGNSA. In nucleotides, the CDR3 is TGTGCCAGCAGCTATAACGGGGGCTTGGCCGGGGAGCTGTTTTTT. It specifies CASSYNGGLAGELFF. The whole variable domain, remainder taken from reference TRBV7-2 and TRBJ2-2, is GAGVSQSPSNKVTEKGKDVELRCDPISGHTALYWYRQSLGQGLEFLIYFQGNSAPDKSGLPSDRFSAERTGGSVSTLTIQRTQQEDSAVYLCASSYNGGLAGELFFGEGSRLTVL.

The gene calls are TRBV29-1 and TRBJ2-5; TRBD2 aligns across 14 bases. Judging by the DNA end, TRBJ2-1 fits better; the J call may be wrong. In germline, CDR1 is SQVTM, CDR2 ANQGSEA. The CDR3 is made up of 17 amino acids. The CDR3 loop is CSVVPGLAGVSFNEQFF. In DNA, the CDR3 is TGCAGCGTTGTACCGGGACTAGCGGGAGTTAGTTTCAATGAGCAGTTCTTC.

This clonotype showed up just a few times. The chain couples TRBV20-1 to TRBJ2-5, with D possibly TRBD1 on 5 matching bases. Germline values: CDR1 DFQATT, CDR2 SNEGSKA (reference sequence). The V end was cut by 3 bases, the J end by 7 bases, with 12 bases between. The CDR3 consists of 12 residues. The CDR3: CSARTHQGTQYF. The CDR3, as DNA: TGCAGTGCTAGGACTCATCAGGGGACCCAGTACTTC.

The J gene is TRBJ1-2, the V gene TRBV29-1, with a weak D call TRBD1 (5 bases). Trimming pared 1 base from V and 8 bases from J, leaving 20 bases between. The germline gives CDR1 SQVTM, CDR2 ANQGSEA. This CDR3 has 15 amino acids. The CDR3 loop is CSVEVNGPARTGYTF. CDR3 nucleotide sequence: TGCAGCGTTGAAGTAAACGGACCGGCCCGGACAGGCTACACCTTC.

The chain recombines TRBV7-9 with TRBJ2-1; D ambiguous. Between the trimmed V and J ends, which lost 5 bases and 0 bases, there was a span of 11 bases. Germline-derived CDR1 and CDR2 are SEHNR and FQNEAQ (reference sequence). The CDR3 runs 15 residues. CDR3 coding DNA: TGTGCCAGCAGCGCGGCCACCAGCTCCTACAATGAGCAGTTCTTC. It yields the protein CASSAATSSYNEQFF. The full variable domain, in which reference TRBV7-9 and TRBJ2-1 provide the parts outside the CDR3, is DTGVSQNPRHKITKRGQNVTFRCDPISEHNRLYWYRQTLGQGPEFLTYFQNEAQLEKSRLLSDRFSAERPKGSFSTLEIQRTEQGDSAMYLCASSAATSSYNEQFFGPGTRLTVL.

The rearrangement uses TRBV6-5 and TRBJ2-5, with 10 positions matching TRBD1. Losses at the gene ends were 0 bases for V and 5 bases for J; bases not matched to a gene: 6. Germline V gene lookup returns CDR1 MNHEY and CDR2 SVGAGI. The CDR3 covers 16 residues. The CDR3 sequence: CASSYSRDRGRETQYF. The CDR3 DNA is TGTGCCAGCAGTTACTCTCGGGACAGGGGTCGGGAGACCCAGTACTTC.

This clonotype came up a few times. The V gene is TRBV2, the J gene TRBJ1-5; the D is unclear. Trimming stripped 3 bases from V and 0 bases from J, with 9 bases between. This CDR3 is built from 15 residues. CDR1 is SNHLY and CDR2 is FYNNEI in the germline V gene. The CDR3 region is CASSEIGISNQPQHF. DNA for the CDR3: TGTGCCAGCAGTGAGATAGGGATTAGCAATCAGCCCCAGCATTTT.

This sequence joins TRBV20-1 and TRBJ2-3, with D possibly being TRBD2 (7 bases). V shed 3 bases and J shed 4 bases, with 14 bases lying between them. The CDR3 sequence is 14 residues long. The V gene's germline CDR1 is DFQATT and CDR2 SNEGSKA (reference sequence). CDR3 region: CSASVRGGADTQYF. Here the CDR3 DNA reads TGCAGTGCTAGTGTGAGAGGGGGGGCAGATACGCAGTATTTT.

A few counts support this clonotype. The chain is built from TRBV27 and TRBJ2-4, with a possible D match to TRBD1 (6 bases). The CDR3 covers 14 residues. CDR1 and CDR2 from the germline V gene are MNHEY and SMNVEV (reference sequence). Trimming pared 0 bases from V and 7 bases from J, leaving 10 bases between. The CDR3 is CASSLSGQGNIQYF. The CDR3 DNA sequence: TGTGCCAGCAGTTTATCGGGGCAGGGGAACATTCAGTACTTC.